Shown below are 26 T cell receptor beta chains from a single sample sequenced in a study of blood T cell repertoires in COVID-19. Method: immunoSEQ multiplex PCR; TCRdb's copy keeps in-frame clones and lacks some. This table has more than 55,000 clones, approximately 80% appearing once. The sequencing sample was made of peripheral blood. These receptor sequences come from an elderly woman with acute or convalescent COVID-19.

This clone has only one observation. In DNA, the CDR3 is TGTGCCAGCAGCACGACTTTAACCACTAGGTACACCTTC. Translation: CASSTTLTTRYTF. The J gene is TRBJ1-2, the V gene TRBV14, with D uncertain. This CDR3 comprises 13 residues. Germline V gene sequence: CDR1 SGHDN, CDR2 FVKESK. Trimming took 5 bases from V and 11 from J, leaving 18 bases between them.

The chain uses TRBV7-9 and TRBJ2-3; 9 nucleotides match TRBD1. The CDR3 loop spans 16 amino acids. Per germline, CDR1 SEHNR and CDR2 FQNEAQ (reference sequence). Trimming at V came to 5 bases and at J to 3 bases, leaving 9 bases not matched to a gene. The CDR3 loop reads CASSTPRDRVTDTQYF. The CDR3 DNA reads as TGTGCCAGCAGCACTCCCCGGGACAGGGTAACAGATACGCAGTATTTT.

V gene TRBV6-1 combines with J gene TRBJ1-5; unclear D gene. This CDR3 region has 16 residues. Germline CDR1 MNHNS, CDR2 SASEGT. Trimming stripped 0 bases from V and 6 bases from J, with 15 bases between. Here the CDR3 DNA reads TGTGCCAGCAGTGAAGCGGAGGAAGGGATAGGTCAGCCCCAGCATTTT. Translated, it gives CASSEAEEGIGQPQHF.

The V and J genes are TRBV7-9 and TRBJ1-5; 7 nucleotides agree with TRBD1. In germline, CDR1 is SEHNR, CDR2 FQNEAQ (reference sequence). V was pared by 8 bases and J by 4 bases, with 2 bases of the junction left unmatched. There are 12 residues in the CDR3. The CDR3 coding sequence is TGTGCCAGCGGACAGGATAATCAGCCCCAGCATTTT. This encodes CASGQDNQPQHF.

The rearrangement uses TRBV5-1 and TRBJ1-2, with 9 bases aligning to TRBD1. Looked up from germline, CDR1 is SGHRS and CDR2 is YFSETQ. Trimming took 4 bases from V and 6 from J; bases not matched to a gene: 7. The CDR3 runs 14 residues. The CDR3 sequence: CASSPFTGGDGYTF. The DNA for the CDR3 is TGCGCCAGCAGCCCATTTACAGGGGGCGATGGCTACACCTTC.

V is TRBV15 and J is TRBJ1-1, with D uncertain. The CDR3 loop spans 14 amino acids. The germline V gene encodes CDR1 LNHNV and CDR2 YYDKDF (reference sequence). The V end was cut by 2 bases, the J end by 5 bases, with 12 bases between. The CDR3 DNA sequence: TGTGCCACCAGCAGAAAACAGTCGCAAACTGAAGCTTTCTTT. Translating gives CATSRKQSQTEAFF.

This chain connects TRBV5-8 to TRBJ1-2, with D maybe TRBD1 (6 bases). The CDR3 is 15 residues long. Germline-derived CDR1 and CDR2 are SGHTS and YDEGEE. Trimming took off 0 bases at V and 8 bases at J, with 17 bases between the two ends. The CDR3 sequence is CASSLASRGAWGYTF. CDR3 DNA: TGTGCCAGCAGCTTGGCCAGCAGGGGAGCTTGGGGCTACACCTTC.

The chain combines TRBV5-1 with TRBJ2-3; 13 nucleotides line up with TRBD2. The CDR3 totals 17 residues. The V gene end was trimmed by 4 bases and the J gene end by 2 bases; junction bases not matched to a gene: 7. Germline CDR1 is SGHRS and CDR2 is YFSETQ. Here the CDR3 DNA reads TGCGCCAGCAGCGGAAGACTAGCGGGGGGCAACACAGATACGCAGTATTTT. Protein sequence: CASSGRLAGGNTDTQYF.

This clone was seen once. The rearrangement joins TRBV19 to TRBJ1-2; the match to TRBD1 covers 8 bases. Unmatched junction bases numbered 11, after V lost 5 bases and J lost 6 bases. The CDR3 totals 15 residues. Germline values: CDR1 LNHDA, CDR2 SQIVND (reference sequence). Here the CDR3 reads CASSRSMDRVDGYTF. Here the CDR3 DNA reads TGTGCCAGTAGTCGGTCAATGGACAGGGTGGATGGCTACACCTTC.

This sequence joins TRBV5-4 and TRBJ2-5, with 10 bases identical to TRBD2. The germline V gene encodes CDR1 SGHNT and CDR2 YYREEE (reference sequence). This CDR3 has 15 amino acids. J lost 4 bases, V lost 2 bases, and 5 bases had no gene match. The CDR3 loop is CASSFLAGDSETQYF. In nucleotides, the CDR3 is TGTGCCAGCAGCTTCCTAGCGGGGGACTCAGAGACCCAGTACTTC.

The chain joins TRBV19 to TRBJ1-6; D possibly corresponds to TRBD1 (5 bases). V was pared by 4 bases and J by 8 bases, with 15 bases between. This CDR3 contains 15 residues. Germline loops: CDR1 LNHDA, CDR2 SQIVND (reference sequence). CDR3 DNA: TGTGCCAGTAGTACCCAGGCTGGGGCTTATTCACCCCTCCACTTT. Protein sequence: CASSTQAGAYSPLHF.

The chain couples TRBV5-1 to TRBJ2-5; the D is unclear. Germline V CDR1 and CDR2: SGHRS, YFSETQ. V was shortened by 9 bases and J by 3 bases, with 9 bases between the two germline ends. The CDR3 is 11 residues long. CDR3 in amino acids: CATTSEETQYF. CDR3 in DNA: TGCGCCACCACGTCGGAAGAGACCCAGTACTTC.

V gene TRBV7-8 combines with J gene TRBJ1-2; TRBD1 matches at 9 bases. V shed 1 base and J 6 bases; nucleotides not matched to a gene: 3. This CDR3 has 14 residues. Germline lookup yields CDR1 SGHVS and CDR2 FQNEAQ. In DNA, the CDR3 is TGTGCCAGCAGCTTAGGACAGGGGGTTAATGGCTACACCTTC. It specifies CASSLGQGVNGYTF.

This chain links TRBV18 with TRBJ2-3; TRBD1 aligns across 8 bases. V lost 4 bases to trimming and J lost 3 bases; unmatched junction nucleotides: 6. Germline V gene data show CDR1 as KGHSH and CDR2 as LQKENI. The CDR3 has 15 residues. The CDR3 sequence is CASSLRQGATDTQYF. CDR3 bases: TGTGCCAGCTCACTTCGGCAGGGGGCTACAGATACGCAGTATTTT.

The chain combines TRBV7-8 with TRBJ1-3; D is possibly TRBD1 (6 bases). Germline V gives CDR1 SGHVS, CDR2 FQNEAQ. Trimming took off 1 base at V and 4 bases at J, with 17 bases between the two ends. This CDR3 has 17 amino acids. The CDR3 loop is CASSLGRIDRLGNTIYF. The DNA of the CDR3 is TGTGCCAGCAGCTTAGGGCGAATCGACAGGCTAGGAAACACCATATATTTT. Using reference TRBV7-8 and TRBJ1-3 for the parts outside the CDR3, the full variable domain is GAGVSQSPRYKVAKRGQDVALRCDPISGHVSLFWYQQALGQGPEFLTYFQNEAQLDKSGLPSDRFFAERPEGSVSTLKIQRTQQEDSAVYLCASSLGRIDRLGNTIYFGEGSWLTVV.

This clone was found once. The chain is built from TRBV19 and TRBJ2-5, with 7 positions matching TRBD2. The germline V gene encodes CDR1 LNHDA and CDR2 SQIVND (reference sequence). J lost 5 bases, V lost 3 bases, and 9 bases had no gene match. This CDR3 contains 15 residues. The CDR3 is CASSMSGGRSETQYF. CDR3 sequence (DNA): TGTGCCAGTAGTATGTCGGGGGGTAGGTCGGAGACCCAGTACTTC.

This clone turned up a few times. The chain combines TRBV7-9 with TRBJ1-2; 7 bases align to TRBD1. In germline, CDR1 is SEHNR, CDR2 FQNEAQ (reference sequence). The CDR3 extends over 12 amino acids. With V trimmed by 5 bases and J by 7 bases, 4 bases remained unmatched. The CDR3 DNA sequence: TGTGCCAGCAGCCGACAGGGTTTTGGCTACACCTTC. Its translation: CASSRQGFGYTF.

The V gene is TRBV5-4, the J gene TRBJ2-2; perhaps TRBD2 as D (5 bases). The CDR3 is made up of 12 amino acids. From germline, CDR1 is SGHNT and CDR2 YYREEE (reference sequence). Trimming removed 1 base at V and 8 bases at J, with 6 bases between. CDR3 sequence: CASSLPGGELFF. The CDR3 DNA reads as TGTGCCAGCAGCTTGCCGGGGGGGGAGCTGTTTTTT.

This rearrangement joins TRBV5-1 to TRBJ1-1; D is ambiguous. Germline V lookup: CDR1 SGHRS, CDR2 YFSETQ. The V gene lost 5 bases and the J gene lost 0 bases, with 14 bases spanning the gap. The CDR3 length is 15 residues. The CDR3 sequence: CASRVNRGMNTEAFF. DNA for the CDR3: TGCGCCAGCAGGGTTAACCGGGGAATGAACACTGAAGCTTTCTTT.

The gene calls are TRBV2 and TRBJ2-3; 8 nucleotides agree with TRBD2. The CDR3 extends over 16 amino acids. Germline values: CDR1 SNHLY, CDR2 FYNNEI. With 6 bases clipped from V and 8 bases from J, the junction kept 16 bases outside the gene matches. The CDR3 sequence is CASSAPQRGSGGTQYF. For the CDR3, the DNA is TGTGCCAGCAGCGCCCCCCAGCGGGGGTCAGGTGGTACGCAGTATTTT. The whole variable domain, remainder taken from reference TRBV2 and TRBJ2-3, is EPEVTQTPSHQVTQMGQEVILRCVPISNHLYFYWYRQILGQKVEFLVSFYNNEISEKSEIFDDQFSVERPDGSNFTLKIRSTKLEDSAMYFCASSAPQRGSGGTQYFGPGTRLTVL.

The V call is TRBV6-5, the J call TRBJ2-5; possible D gene TRBD2, 6 bases. Trimming took off 6 bases at V and 3 bases at J, with 11 bases between the two ends. The CDR3 totals 13 residues. The V gene's germline CDR1 is MNHEY and CDR2 SVGAGI. The CDR3 loop is CASSGTPEETQYF. The CDR3 DNA sequence: TGTGCCAGCAGCGGGACTCCTGAAGAGACCCAGTACTTC.

V is TRBV5-1 and J is TRBJ2-3; D gene unclear. The V end was cut by 5 bases, the J end by 6 bases, with 13 bases between. The CDR3 has 13 amino acids. Per germline, CDR1 SGHRS and CDR2 YFSETQ. The CDR3 nucleotides read TGCGCCAGCAGTTTGACGAGGTCGGATACGCAGTATTTT. It specifies CASSLTRSDTQYF.

The V call is TRBV18, the J call TRBJ1-3, with a tentative D call TRBD1 (5 bases). CDR3 length equals 15 residues. V lost 3 bases and J lost 2, with 11 bases in between. Germline V gene data show CDR1 as KGHSH and CDR2 as LQKENI. CDR3 nucleotides: TGTGCCAGCTCACCGTCAGGGAATCCTGGAAACACCATATATTTT. Its protein product is CASSPSGNPGNTIYF.

In DNA form, the CDR3 reads TGTGCCAGTAGTATGGACGGACAGATCTTAGGCTATGGCTACACCTTC. It encodes CASSMDGQILGYGYTF. This chain uses TRBV19 with TRBJ1-2; D perhaps matches TRBD1 (6 bases). Trimming shortened V by 3 bases and J by 4 bases, and 18 bases separated the two germline ends. Germline-derived CDR1 and CDR2 are LNHDA and SQIVND (reference sequence). This CDR3 has 16 amino acids.

The gene calls are TRBV7-3 and TRBJ2-5; 7 nucleotides align to TRBD2. This CDR3 region has 14 residues. CDR1 is SGHTA and CDR2 is FQGTGA in the germline V gene. Trimming at V came to 4 bases and at J to 3 bases, leaving 5 bases not matched to a gene. This CDR3 reads CASSYGGGKETQYF. In nucleotides, the CDR3 is TGTGCCAGCAGCTATGGCGGGGGAAAAGAGACCCAGTACTTC.

This chain links TRBV6-2 or TRBV6-3 with TRBJ2-1, with D maybe TRBD2 (5 bases). This CDR3 has 15 amino acids. Germline V gene data show CDR1 as MNHEY and CDR2 as SVGEGT. The V end was cut by 0 bases, the J end by 7 bases, with 13 bases between. The CDR3 is CASSYSMSGRNEQFF. The CDR3 nucleotides read TGTGCCAGCAGTTACTCGATGTCTGGGAGAAATGAGCAGTTCTTC.